The 12 T cell receptor beta chains below come from one sample, sequenced in a study of memory CD4+ T cells and cytomegalovirus serostatus. Single viable CD3+CD4+CD8-CD45RO+ cells were sorted as the memory CD4+ T cells. Sequencing was performed with immunoSEQ multiplex PCR; in TCRdb, only in-frame clones are kept and a portion is missing. Here the sample spans tens of thousands of clones, over 75% being singletons. Sequencing input: memory CD4+ T cells from blood. The receptors were sampled from an adult in good health and CMV-seronegative.

This clone appeared once. This chain uses TRBV5-5 with TRBJ1-1; no reliable D call. The V end was cut by 3 bases, the J end by 0 bases, with 9 bases between. The V gene's germline CDR1 is SGHKS and CDR2 YYEKEE (reference sequence). The CDR3 covers 14 residues. The CDR3 DNA is TGTGCCAGCAGCTCGGCGGTAGTGAACACTGAAGCTTTCTTT. Its translation is CASSSAVVNTEAFF.

The CDR3 loop reads CASSLGDGVPSYEQYF. The DNA for the CDR3 is TGCGCCAGCAGCTTGGGGGACGGAGTCCCCTCCTACGAGCAGTACTTC. The V call is TRBV5-1, the J call TRBJ2-7; D might be TRBD1 or TRBD2, each matching 5 bases. The CDR3 spans 16 residues. Trimming took off 0 bases at V and 0 bases at J, with 13 bases between the two ends. Germline loops: CDR1 SGHRS, CDR2 YFSETQ.

The chain uses TRBV19 and TRBJ2-5; D is perhaps TRBD2 (5 bases). V lost 10 bases to trimming and J lost 7 bases, with 19 bases between them. The germline CDR1 and CDR2 sequences are LNHDA and SQIVND (reference sequence). This CDR3 region has 13 residues. CDR3 loop: CATAREGFGTQYF. The CDR3 DNA reads as TGTGCCACCGCACGGGAAGGGTTCGGGACCCAGTACTTC.

A note on this clone: A junction boundary mismatches the germline segment, possibly from a read error. The chain combines TRBV7-7 with TRBJ2-1; TRBD2 matches at 7 bases. This CDR3 spans 14 amino acids. Germline CDR1 and CDR2: SSHAT and FNYEAQ (reference sequence). The DNA for the CDR3 is TGTGCTAGCAGGCCAGCGGGGATGTACAATGAGCAGTTCTTC. It encodes CASRPAGMYNEQFF.

This chain links TRBV2 with TRBJ2-6, with unresolved D. Germline CDR1 reads SNHLY; CDR2 reads FYNNEI. This CDR3 region has 14 residues. Trimming pared 3 bases from V and 3 bases from J, leaving 6 bases between. The DNA of the CDR3 is TGTGCCAGCAGTGACCGCGGTGGGGCCAACGTCCTGACTTTC. Translating gives CASSDRGGANVLTF.

The chain carries TRBV10-1 and TRBJ2-7, with 8 bases matching TRBD2. This CDR3 comprises 16 residues. The junction had 11 bases not matched to a gene; V was cut back by 7 bases and J by 0 bases. Per germline, CDR1 WNHNN and CDR2 SYGVQD (reference sequence). CDR3 region: CASTGARGASSYEQYF. CDR3 nucleotide sequence: TGCGCCAGCACCGGGGCGCGGGGGGCTAGCTCCTACGAGCAGTACTTC.

This chain joins TRBV19 and TRBJ2-1; D is unresolved. V lost 0 bases to trimming and J lost 0 bases, with 9 bases between them. Germline V gives CDR1 LNHDA, CDR2 SQIVND (reference sequence). This CDR3 spans 16 amino acids. Written as DNA, the CDR3 is TGTGCCAGTAGTATAGAGGGCGCCAGCTCCTACAATGAGCAGTTCTTC. It yields the protein CASSIEGASSYNEQFF.

The chain is built from TRBV19 and TRBJ1-2, with 7 bases identical to TRBD1. The CDR3 length is 12 residues. Germline trimming cut 3 bases from V and 7 bases from J; bases unmatched to any gene: 2. CDR1 and CDR2 (germline): LNHDA, SQIVND (reference sequence). The CDR3 loop is CASSMTGSGYTF. Here the CDR3 DNA reads TGTGCCAGTAGTATGACAGGGTCTGGCTACACCTTC.

The V gene is TRBV7-8, the J gene TRBJ1-5, with D unclear. V lost 1 base and J lost 4, with 5 bases in between. CDR3 length: 13 residues. Germline V gene sequence: CDR1 SGHVS, CDR2 FQNEAQ. CDR3 bases: TGTGCCAGCAGCTTAGTGGTGAATCAGCCCCAGCATTTT. Translating gives CASSLVVNQPQHF.

This clone was seen a few times. The V gene is TRBV2, the J gene TRBJ2-7; a possible D gene is TRBD1 (5 bases). V was shortened by 0 bases and J by 2 bases, with 8 bases between the two germline ends. The CDR3 has 14 residues. CDR1 is SNHLY and CDR2 is FYNNEI in the germline V gene. CDR3 bases: TGTGCCAGCAGTGAAGCGCCAGGGCCCTACGAGCAGTACTTC. Amino acid sequence: CASSEAPGPYEQYF.

This rearrangement joins TRBV29-1 to TRBJ1-1; D is undetermined. Deletions cut 4 bases from V and 11 bases from J, with 17 bases between. The length of the CDR3 is 12 residues. Germline-derived CDR1 and CDR2 are SQVTM and ANQGSEA. The CDR3 DNA sequence: TGCAGCGTTGCCGCCGGGCAATCGGGGGCTTTCTTT. This encodes CSVAAGQSGAFF.

The rearrangement links TRBV9 to TRBJ2-5, with a weak D call TRBD1 (6 bases). V lost 2 bases to trimming and J lost 2 bases, with 13 bases between them. CDR1 and CDR2 from the germline V gene are SGDLS and YYNGEE. CDR3 length: 15 residues. CDR3 sequence (DNA): TGTGCCAGCAGCGTGACCCCAGGGGAACAAGAGACCCAGTACTTC. Translating gives CASSVTPGEQETQYF. Full variable domain (remainder filled in from reference TRBV9 and TRBJ2-5): DSGVTQTPKHLITATGQRVTLRCSPRSGDLSVYWYQQSLDQGLQFLIQYYNGEERAKGNILERFSAQQFPDLHSELNLSSLELGDSALYFCASSVTPGEQETQYFGPGTRLLVL.